These 3 T cell receptor beta chains share one sample of origin, sequenced in a study of cytomegalovirus exposure and HLA in healthy donors. Primers for the PCR totalled 60 Vbeta and 13 Jbeta. Only in-frame clones appear in the TCRdb table, and some are missing; sequencing was by immunoSEQ multiplex PCR. Of around 200,000 clones listed, under 85% are singletons. The material sequenced was PBMCs. The receptors originated from a man between 45 and 60 years old in good health and CMV-seronegative.

This clone was found once. The CDR3 DNA is TGTGCCAGCAGTAGCGGGAGGGCAGATACGCAGTATTTT. Translation: CASSSGRADTQYF. The rearrangement links TRBV6-4 to TRBJ2-3; TRBD2 matches at 10 bases. V gave up 5 bases and J gave up 4 bases; unmatched junction bases: 0. Germline assignment: CDR1 MRHNA and CDR2 SNTAGT. The length of the CDR3 is 13 residues.

In this sample, this clone turned up once. The CDR3 protein is CASTTNWARNSGNTIYF. CDR3 DNA: TGTGCCAGTACTACCAATTGGGCCCGAAACTCTGGAAACACCATATATTTT. V is TRBV19 and J is TRBJ1-3; D uncertain. This CDR3 is 17 amino acids long. V shed 7 bases and J shed 0 bases, with 19 bases lying between them. Germline V gene data show CDR1 as LNHDA and CDR2 as SQIVND (reference sequence). The variable domain in full, with the rest retrieved from reference TRBV19 and TRBJ1-3, is DGGITQSPKYLFRKEGQNVTLSCEQNLNHDAMYWYRQDPGQGLRLIYYSQIVNDFQKGDIAEGYSVSREKKESFPLTVTSAQKNPTAFYLCASTTNWARNSGNTIYFGEGSWLTVV.

Written as DNA, the CDR3 is TGTGCCAGTTCAGGGGCCCCTAACTATGGCTACACCTTC. Translation: CASSGAPNYGYTF. The chain links TRBV9 to TRBJ1-2; D may be TRBD1 (6 bases). With 8 bases removed from V and 0 bases from J, the gap between germline ends came to 11 bases. Germline values: CDR1 SGDLS, CDR2 YYNGEE. The CDR3 loop spans 13 amino acids.